These T cell receptor beta chains were read from a single sample in a study of T cells in Graves' hyperthyroidism and ophthalmopathy. TCRdb re-derived calls from the multiplex PCR reads in MiXCR, one entry per CDR3 protein. The sample carries around 690,000 distinct CDR3 sequences, 17% recorded once. Sequencing input: blood. Receptors were obtained from a man aged 45-65 years with Graves' hyperthyroidism. CDR3s include the opening cysteine and the closing phenylalanine or tryptophan. D genes are given only for firm matches. Clone size is stated in some rows and not others, as once, few, many or a class when expanded.

J,size,D,V,DNA,CDR3
TRBJ2-1,.,.,TRBV29-1,TGCAGCGTTAGAACTCGCTACAATGAGCAGTTCTTC,CSVRTRYNEQFF
TRBJ2-7,many,TRBD1,TRBV24-1,TGTGCCACTAGTGGTGGGACAGGGGCCTACGAGCAGTACTTC,CATSGGTGAYEQYF
TRBJ2-5,many,.,TRBV24-1,TGTGCCACCAGTGCCTCTGCGGGCGCGGAGACCCAGTACTTC,CATSASAGAETQYF
TRBJ2-1,many,TRBD2,TRBV12-5,TGTGCTAGTGGTCCGGGACTAGCGGGTATGGATGAGCAGTTCTTC,CASGPGLAGMDEQFF
TRBJ2-4,few,TRBD1,TRBV19,TGTGCCAGTACGGGACAGGGGAACTCCAAAAACATTCAGTACTTC,CASTGQGNSKNIQYF
TRBJ1-6,many,TRBD1,TRBV20-1,TGCAGTGCTGGCTACCGGGACAGGGATAGGAATAATTCACCCCTCCACTTT,CSAGYRDRDRNNSPLHF
TRBJ1-5,.,TRBD1,TRBV24-1,TGTGCCACCAGTGCATCCGGACAGGGAAATCAGCCCCAGCATTTT,CATSASGQGNQPQHF
TRBJ2-5,few,.,TRBV5-1,TGCGCCAGCAGCTTGGGATACATAGCCCAGTACTTC,CASSLGYIAQYF
TRBJ2-5,many,TRBD2,TRBV28,TGTGCCAGCAGCCCCTCCCTAGCGGTTTTGGAAGAGACCCAGTACTTC,CASSPSLAVLEETQYF
TRBJ1-6,many,.,TRBV28,TGTGCCAGCAGTTTTGGGACGGCGAATAATTCACCCCTCCACTTT,CASSFGTANNSPLHF
TRBJ2-2,many,TRBD2,TRBV12-3/TRBV12-4,TGTGCCAGCAGCCCCACAGCGGGAGCGAACACCGGGGAGCTGTTTTTT,CASSPTAGANTGELFF
TRBJ1-2,few,.,TRBV9,TGTGCCAGCAGCGTAGTTGGAGAGGGAGACTATGGCTACACCTTC,CASSVVGEGDYGYTF
TRBJ1-1,many,TRBD1,TRBV6-1,TGTGCCAGCAGTGGACAGGGATGGTCTGAAGCTTTCTTT,CASSGQGWSEAFF
TRBJ1-5,many,.,TRBV30,TGTGCCTGGAGCGGCGGGACAAATAGCAATCAGCCCCAGCATTTT,CAWSGGTNSNQPQHF
TRBJ2-7,many,.,TRBV2,TGTGCCAGCAGTGAACTTGAAGTGATCTCCTACGAGCAGTACTTC,CASSELEVISYEQYF
TRBJ1-2,many,.,TRBV6-6,TGTGCCAGCAGTTACTCAGCCGGGACCTATGGCTACACCTTC,CASSYSAGTYGYTF
TRBJ1-4,many,TRBD1,TRBV12-3/TRBV12-4,TGTGCCAGCGGACCGGGACAGGGACGAGAAAAACTGTTTTTT,CASGPGQGREKLFF
TRBJ1-1,few,.,TRBV7-8,TGTGCCAGCAGCTTTACAGGGAGCACTGAAGCTTTCTTT,CASSFTGSTEAFF
TRBJ2-7,many,TRBD2,TRBV28,TGTGCCAGCAGTACTAGCGGGAGCGTCGACGAGCAGTACTTC,CASSTSGSVDEQYF
TRBJ2-1,.,.,TRBV29-1,TGCAGCGTTGAAGAGCCCCTAGCGCTCTACAATGAGCAGTTCTTC,CSVEEPLALYNEQFF
TRBJ1-4,many,.,TRBV19,TGTGCCTGCGCAACGCGGAAAAATGAAAAACTGTTTTTT,CACATRKNEKLFF
TRBJ1-1,many,.,TRBV5-1,TGCGCCAGCAGCTCGAACACCCACTACAACACTGAAGCTTTCTTT,CASSSNTHYNTEAFF
TRBJ2-6,few,.,TRBV28,TGTGCCAGCGGTGACAGGTCTGGGGCCAACGTCCTGACTTTC,CASGDRSGANVLTF
TRBJ2-3,few,.,TRBV29-1,TGCAGCGTTGGTAGGGGACCCGGAGATACGCAGTATTTT,CSVGRGPGDTQYF
TRBJ2-7,many,.,TRBV29-1,TGCAGCGTTGAGGCCTATACAGGGAGCTCCTACGAGCAGTACTTC,CSVEAYTGSSYEQYF
TRBJ2-5,few,.,TRBV3-1,TGTGCCAGCAGCCAAGATCGAACTAGCAGACAAGAGACCCAGTACTTC,CASSQDRTSRQETQYF
TRBJ2-7,.,TRBD2,TRBV27,TGTGCCAGCAGTTCCGGGACTAGCGGGACTTTCTACGAGCAGTACTTC,CASSSGTSGTFYEQYF
TRBJ1-4,many,.,TRBV5-1,TGCGCCAGCAGCTTCGGACAGAAGAATGAAAAACTGTTTTTT,CASSFGQKNEKLFF
TRBJ1-4,few,TRBD1,TRBV7-9,TGTGCCAGCAGCCTGGGACAGGAATATGAAAAACTGTTTTTT,CASSLGQEYEKLFF
TRBJ1-4,.,.,TRBV28,TGTGCCAGCAGCCCGGCTGCGAGAGACGGACTCAACCACGGTTACTATAATGAAAATCTGTTTTTT,CASSPAARDGLNHGYYNENLFF
TRBJ1-4,.,TRBD1,TRBV27,TGTGCCAGCAGTTCGACAGGGGTTGTTGAAAAACTGTTTTTT,CASSSTGVVEKLFF
TRBJ1-5,.,TRBD1,TRBV6-1,TGTGCCAGCAGGACAGGGTTTAATCAGCCCCAGCATTTT,CASRTGFNQPQHF
TRBJ2-1,.,.,TRBV19,TGTGCCAGTAGTCTCTGGACCCAGAGCTCCTACAATGAGCAGTTCTTC,CASSLWTQSSYNEQFF
TRBJ2-1,many,TRBD2,TRBV19,TGTGCCAGTAGTGCACTAGCGGGGGATTCTTACAATGAGCAGTTCTTC,CASSALAGDSYNEQFF
TRBJ1-2,many,TRBD1,TRBV6-1,TGTGCCAGCAGTGACAGGGGGTACTATGGCTACACCTTC,CASSDRGYYGYTF
TRBJ1-1,many,.,TRBV19,TGTGCCAGTAATCACAGGGAAATGAACACTGAAGCTTTCTTT,CASNHREMNTEAFF
TRBJ1-5,many,.,TRBV30,TGTGCCTGGGCACACGGACAAAATCAGCCCCAGCATTTT,CAWAHGQNQPQHF
TRBJ2-7,many,TRBD1,TRBV6-5,TGTGCCAGCAGTTACCCTTCTAGACCGGGACAGACATACACCTACGAGCAGTACTTC,CASSYPSRPGQTYTYEQYF
TRBJ2-2,many,.,TRBV6-1,TGTGCCAGCAGGAACAACGAACAACTGTTTTTT,CASRNNEQLFF
TRBJ1-5,many,.,TRBV28,TGTGCCAGCAGTTTTGCACAGTTTAATCAGCCCCAGCATTTT,CASSFAQFNQPQHF
TRBJ1-2,many,TRBD1,TRBV25-1,TGTGCCAGCAGTTCAGCGACAGGGACTTACTATGGCTACACCTTC,CASSSATGTYYGYTF
TRBJ1-2,.,.,TRBV4-3,TGCGCCAGCAGCCCCATCCCTTATGGCTACACCTTC,CASSPIPYGYTF
TRBJ1-4,many,.,TRBV12-5,TGTGCTAGTGGTTTGGTAACGGGCCCAACTAATGAAAAACTGTTTTTT,CASGLVTGPTNEKLFF
TRBJ2-3,.,TRBD1,TRBV29-1,TGCAGCGGCCGGGGACAGGCTATTAGCGCAGATACGCAGTATTTT,CSGRGQAISADTQYF
TRBJ2-5,.,TRBD1,TRBV29-1,TGCAGCGTTGATACAGGGGCGAGAGAGACCCAGTACTTC,CSVDTGARETQYF